This T cell receptor (beta chain) is from a study of tumor-infiltrating lymphocytes in primary liver carcinoma. It was unsorted whole blood that yielded blood RNA, and germline DNA was also extracted. Donors were untreated and chronically infected with HBV. Total RNA (around 500 ng) served as template for TCR beta cDNA synthesis primed by a constant-region primer. Generation of the TCR beta libraries relied on three nested multiplex PCR rounds using slightly modified ARM-PCR. TRBV1-TRBV30 forward and Cbeta reverse primers drove the first two approximately 11-cycle rounds. TCRdb reanalysed the multiplex PCR reads using MiXCR and keeps one entry per CDR3 protein. The data contain fewer than 400,000 distinct CDR3 sequences, 45% to 70% of them singletons. A remark on this clonotype: At one end, the junction sequence differs from germline, possibly due to a read error.

Germline-derived CDR1 and CDR2 are MNHNS and SASEGT. The CDR3 totals 12 residues. The V and J genes are TRBV6-1 and TRBJ2-5; D call uncertain. This clonotype originated in a young woman with primary liver carcinoma and hepatitis B virus infection. Sequenced input: peripheral blood. CDR3 sequence (DNA): TGTGTCAGCAGTGAATTTAGGGAGACCCAGTACTTC. It is translated as CVSSEFRETQYF.